The source of this T cell receptor (beta chain) is a study of beta chain features in type 1 diabetes (dated by TCRdb to 2016 to 2019). Regarding the research as a whole: Patients and healthy donors did not differ in mean age, gender distribution, total cell number or subset yield. A total of 107,917,701 sorted cells were examined across all samples, and RNA yield correlated strongly with the number of cells per subset. In the study, recently diagnosed type 1 diabetes patients and matched healthy donors were compared on the TCRB repertoires of their sorted circulating CD4+ T cell subsets. Naive and central memory subsets were obtained from all 30 or so donors, but regulatory and stem cell-like memory subsets were isolated from only 8 patients and roughly 8 healthy donors.

Concerning this clone itself: The antigen it recognizes is unknown. Per-nucleotide qualities are absent, and no much larger clonotype sits a single base away.

Based on the germline V gene (reference sequence), the CDR1 and CDR2 sequences are GTSNPN and SVGIG. CDR3 length: 15 amino acids, cysteine to phenylalanine. Only the CDR3 portion is preserved as DNA: 45 bases, with reading frame beginning at the first base. Deletion took 3 bases off V and 5 bases off J, with a span of 20 bases between the germline ends. The entire isolated RNA was reverse transcribed using the High Capacity cDNA Reverse Transcription Kit, and thus expressed TCRB transcripts were sequenced. Deep immunoSEQ sequencing was performed on naive, central memory and regulatory T cell samples, with an average of roughly 3.6 million total reads per sample. Sorted cells were lysed in RLT buffer, and RNA was extracted using DNase-treated RNeasy Micro or Mini kits according to cell number. Each cell subset was processed separately to prevent cross-contamination, with patient and healthy donor samples processed together. Using the immunoSEQ multiplex PCR, TCRB sequences were amplified from cDNA into 87-bp fragments spanning the CDR3 region. The amplicons were sequenced using the Illumina HiSeq platform. The authors processed their data as follows. PCR bias was corrected computationally using synthetic template baselines, and reads within Hamming distance 2 were collapsed, with unmergeable singletons discarded. Reads were aligned against IMGT so that V, D and J genes, CDR3 length and insertions or deletions at six rearrangement sites could be assigned. Clonotype counts were normalized to sorted cell number within each subset before computing true diversity and Gini coefficients with the tcR R package. Repertoire sharing was quantified using the overlap coefficient calculated on TCRB nucleotide sequences. As a proxy for the pre-selection repertoire, out-of-frame TCRB sequences from naive cells were analyzed. The clones in this table, taken by TCRdb from immuneACCESS, are in-frame only. Not every clone is retained; where verified, under half of the shortfall comes from an unresolved V gene, and the cause of the rest is unknown. V, J and clone size are taken as reported in that table, and D and trimming were inferred from the DNA itself. For this sample the table gives more than 350,000 clones, of which about an eighth were detected only once. The top ten clonotypes cover over 0.04% of the sample.

The paper as a whole reports these results and caveats: PCR may preferentially amplify shorter templates, but because patient and control samples were amplified and corrected together, any resulting skew would affect both groups equally. In all four CD4+ subsets, TCRB CDR3 length was moderately but significantly shorter in type 1 diabetes patients. Because cDNA was sequenced instead of genomic DNA, activated cells with high expression could be over-represented, although the groups did not differ in activation or CD3 levels. Because small numbers of individuals were included in the HLA sub-analyses, any influence of HLA type on TCRB rearrangement was left unresolved. Patients with type 1 diabetes made fewer insertions and deleted more nucleotides at VDJ recombination sites, implying thymic rearrangement abnormalities. Naive, central memory and regulatory TCRB repertoires appeared to be more alike among patients than among healthy donors.

Each donor gave one peripheral blood draw, averaging roughly 100 mL, which was collected into heparinised tubes. Naive, central memory, regulatory and stem cell-like memory CD4+ T cells were sorted on a BD FACSAria II using a panel including CD45RO, CCR7, CD25, CD127, CD95 and CD27. Every sorted population had a purity above 95%. PBMCs were isolated immediately by Lymphoprep density gradient centrifugation and stained directly without culture. Samples were stained and sorted in pairs, with one healthy donor and one patient per experiment, so that batch effects were minimized. In this chain, TRBV30 is recombined with TRBJ2-7; TRBD1 is a weak D gene call, 5 bases matching. The sequence derives from a woman between 18 and 29 years old in good health. Material: naive CD4+ T cells from blood. Sample cell subset or site, as interpreted from the label and publication: true naive CD4+ T cells. The CDR3 loop reads CAWSLGVSITNEQYF. The bases are TGTGCCTGGAGCTTAGGGGTCAGTATAACAAACGAGCAGTACTTC.